The present T cell receptor (beta chain) was sequenced within a study of regulatory T cells in long-lasting Graves disease (dated by TCRdb to about 2021). Notes on the research overall: Newly diagnosed Graves' disease patients had taken antithyroid drugs for less than 3 months. The study was conducted in China and was registered as a clinical trial. Patients with persistent Graves' disease were compared with patients with newly diagnosed Graves' disease using TCR sequencing and RNA sequencing of peripheral blood. TCR sequencing covered around 13 persistent and around 20 newly diagnosed Graves' disease patients, around 33 samples in total.

The sample's time point label, decoded: newly diagnosed GD, antithyroid drugs for less than 3 months. For both TCR sequencing and RNA sequencing, RNA was extracted from PBMCs using TRIzol. The diagnosis of Graves' disease followed American Thyroid Association guidelines. Recruitment of patients was carried out at an endocrinology department in Xi'an, China. Each patient gave approximately 8.8 milliliters of peripheral blood, collected in an EDTA anticoagulant tube. Ficoll Paque Plus density gradient separation was used to isolate PBMCs, and no further T cell sorting was performed. An Agilent 2100 Bioanalyzer and agarose gel were used to assess RNA quality, and a NanoDrop 2000 was used to measure RNA concentration. Its CDR3 holds 14 amino acids, cysteine through phenylalanine. Only the CDR3 DNA is retained, 42 bases long and in frame from the first base. V loses 3 bases of germline sequence and J loses 4 bases, and the interval between the two ends is 10 bases. According to the germline V gene, CDR1 reads MNHGY and CDR2 reads SVAAGI.

The study at large found these results: Persistent disease showed preferential use of TRBV28, TRBJ1-2 and TRBJ2-5, whereas newly diagnosed disease favored TRBV20-1 and TRBJ2-1. Compared with newly diagnosed patients, patients with persistent Graves' disease had lower TCR Shannon entropy and fewer highly expanded clones, which suggests clonal expansion. Only peripheral blood was studied, because thyroid tissue, the primary lesion, was inaccessible. Only the TCR beta chain was sequenced and analyzed. Patients with persistent disease shared more public clonotypes (around 2,700) than newly diagnosed patients did (around 1,000). The authors acknowledged the small sample size as a limitation that may reduce accuracy.

In regard to this clonotype: There is no known antigen for this receptor. Per-base quality was not reported, and no clone a single base away is much larger than it.

The library was obtained by multiplex PCR. The run used an Illumina HiSeq 4000. TCR beta libraries were built with iRepertoire HTBI primers and Arm-PCR amplification of CDR3 regions. Gel purification was performed on PCR products prior to sequencing. The authors' pipeline ran thus. A total of 62 TRBV and some 15 TRBJ segments were identified across samples and were used for gene usage analysis of CDR3 amino acid clonotypes. COPE and FqMerger were used to merge the filtered high-quality paired reads into contigs. BLAST was used to align contigs to IMGT TRBV, TRBD and TRBJ reference genes, and CDR3 was defined according to IMGT. Clonotypes above 0.1% frequency were classified as highly expanded clones. Repertoire diversity was measured by Shannon entropy, and V-J evenness by the Gini coefficient. A clonotype found in more than one individual was treated as public. TCRdb reanalyzed the raw reads on its own, using fastp at Q25 for trimming and MiXCR for clone calling, and kept in-frame beta chains. Records with the same CDR3 protein are collapsed into one entry carrying the most frequent genes and DNA. TCRdb assigned the V and J calls; the authors' analysis was not used. In all, the sample holds 440,000 or so distinct CDR3 sequences, and 15% of those were seen once. Clones ranked in the top ten supply roughly 17% of the sample.

In addition, the sample was reused for a study of T cells in Graves' hyperthyroidism and ophthalmopathy. As the second publication notes: Graves' hyperthyroidism was defined as stable when no progression to ophthalmopathy occurred over 18 months of follow-up. The hyperthyroidism patients were between 18 and 65 years old and newly diagnosed, with a disease duration of less than 2 months. Any patient with an uncontrolled infection, another autoimmune disease, pregnancy or lactation was excluded. Diagnoses were established on the basis of clinical symptoms, serum thyroxine and TRAb, thyroid ultrasound, and orbital computed tomography. For the first round of RT-PCR on the TCR CDR3, the HTBI primer set was used together with the Qiagen OneStep RT-PCR kit. Most expanded thyroid clonotypes (frequency above 0.001) were also detected in blood, a finding suggesting that blood repertoires may reflect thyroid immune responses. In cross-validation, a model built on a 13 V-J signature told ophthalmopathy apart from stable hyperthyroidism with approximately 90% sensitivity and around 83% specificity, and in testing the same model reached 80%/75%. In validation, the model predicted progression to ophthalmopathy a median of roughly six months before onset, with over 55% sensitivity and just under 75% specificity. To identify distinguishing TCR V-J signatures, a discovery cohort of 90 to 100 patients was used, comprising 43 with Graves' ophthalmopathy and around 60 with stable Graves' hyperthyroidism. Prospective prediction of ophthalmopathy was tested in an independent validation cohort of fewer than 20 hyperthyroidism patients and 15 to 17 patients who later progressed to ophthalmopathy. The roughly 100 discovery patients were randomly split 7:3 into training and test sets. In addition, the study compared T-cell repertoires in thyroid tissue and in blood from 6 or 7 Graves' hyperthyroidism patients. Once sampling was done, hyperthyroidism patients were given methimazole at a starting dose of 30 mg daily, whereas ophthalmopathy patients were given high-dose intravenous methylprednisolone. Libraries were constructed in a second round of multiplex PCR, after which size selection and purification were carried out. Sequencing of the libraries was done on an Illumina HiSeq2000 using paired-end 100 bp reads. Raw data were processed with SOAPnuke, discarding reads with adapters, uncalled bases, mean Phred below 15, or no exact constant-primer or identifier match. High-quality paired reads were merged using COPE v1.2.5, and each unique nucleotide sequence was defined as a clonotype. Clonotypes were aligned to IMGT TRBV, TRBD and TRBJ reference segments using MiTCR v1.1. Only V-J combinations with frequency above 0.0001, covering 99.2% of repertoires, were analysed. The TCS score was defined as the ratio of F50 (clonal expansion) to E x V (chaos), calculated using BLOSUM62-based TCRdist between CDR3 peptides within each V-J. Welch's t-statistics and random forest reduced 500 to 550 V-J features to around 14, which were used in a naive Bayes classifier (R e1071). Sample size was not statistically predetermined, and investigators were not blinded to group allocation. According to the paper, TCR Vbeta CDR3 sequencing was carried out on 135 peripheral blood samples, which came from 40 to 45 ophthalmopathy, 80 or so hyperthyroidism and roughly 17 progressor patients.

This material consisted of peripheral blood mononuclear cells (PBMCs), taken at new diagnosis, from a patient treated with antithyroid drugs. This TCR came from a woman aged 25 to 39 with Graves disease. Donor details come from another sample of the same person, matched by shared clones. Here the chain combines TRBV6-9 and TRBJ2-1, with the D call tentatively TRBD1 or TRBD2, each fitting 5 bases. The CDR3 reads as follows: CASSYGTEYNEQFF. The sequence in DNA is TGTGCCAGCAGTTACGGGACCGAATACAATGAGCAGTTCTTC.